These 16 T cell receptor beta chains were all obtained from the same sample, sequenced in a study of T cells in Graves' hyperthyroidism and ophthalmopathy. Amplified TCR beta CDR3 regions came from RNA transcripts. A set of HTBI primers served as the primers for a first-round RT-PCR of the TCR CDR3. TCRdb reprocessed the multiplex PCR reads via MiXCR and lists one record per CDR3 protein. The data hold approximately 410,000 distinct CDR3 sequences, with approximately 15% observed a single time. Sequencing was done on a sample of blood. The receptors were sampled from a man younger than 35 with Graves' ophthalmopathy.

The chain uses TRBV27 and TRBJ2-7; D is unresolved. Trimming removed 7 bases at V and 6 bases at J, with 7 bases between. Germline CDR1 MNHEY, CDR2 SMNVEV (reference sequence). CDR3 length equals 10 residues. This chain's CDR3 is CASNKPEQYF. CDR3 in DNA: TGTGCCAGCAACAAACCCGAGCAGTACTTC.

This clonotype was seen more than once but under ten times. This chain connects TRBV19 to TRBJ2-2, with 10 bases aligning to TRBD1. Looked up from germline, CDR1 is LNHDA and CDR2 is SQIVND (reference sequence). J gave up 3 bases and V 7 bases, and 2 bases lay outside the gene matches. This CDR3 comprises 14 residues. Here the CDR3 reads CASKGTGDTGELFF. The CDR3 DNA is TGTGCCAGTAAAGGGACAGGGGACACCGGGGAGCTGTTTTTT.

This clonotype showed up many times. J is TRBJ1-1 and V is TRBV18; TRBD1 matches 9 bases. The V and J ends lost 3 bases and 1 base, in that order; junction bases with no gene match: 3. The germline CDR1 and CDR2 sequences are KGHSH and LQKENI. CDR3 length equals 15 residues. For the CDR3, the DNA is TGTGCCAGCTCACCCCTGGGACAGGGGAACACTGAAGCTTTCTTT. Encoded protein: CASSPLGQGNTEAFF.

With regard to this clonotype: Being one base from a much bigger clone, this may be a read error. The chain is built from TRBV20-1 and TRBJ2-1; the D gene is possibly TRBD2 (5 bases). The germline CDR1 and CDR2 sequences are DFQATT and SNEGSKA (reference sequence). The CDR3 is made up of 18 amino acids. The CDR3 region is CSTSGPRPDSSSYNEQFF. In DNA, the CDR3 is TGCAGTACTAGTGGGCCCCGGCCAGACTCGAGCTCCTACAATGAGCAGTTCTTC.

This clonotype turned up a few times. V is TRBV15 and J is TRBJ2-7, with 9 nucleotides matching TRBD2. CDR3 length: 16 residues. J gave up 3 bases and V 5 bases, and 11 bases lay outside the gene matches. Germline V lookup: CDR1 LNHNV, CDR2 YYDKDF (reference sequence). The CDR3 reads CATSGPSGDNVYEQYF. The CDR3 DNA reads as TGTGCCACCAGCGGACCTAGCGGGGATAATGTCTACGAGCAGTACTTC. Combining the CDR3 with reference TRBV15 and TRBJ2-7 gives the whole variable domain DAMVIQNPRYQVTQFGKPVTLSCSQTLNHNVMYWYQQKSSQAPKLLFHYYDKDFNNEADTPDNFQSRRPNTSFCFLDIRSPGLGDTAMYLCATSGPSGDNVYEQYFGPGTRLTVT.

There are many counts of this clonotype. The chain is built from TRBV6-1 and TRBJ1-1; D may be TRBD1 (5 bases). The CDR3 is made up of 16 amino acids. Germline lookup yields CDR1 MNHNS and CDR2 SASEGT. Trimming removed 5 bases from V and 6 bases from J, with 22 bases in between. The CDR3 region is CASSSWGAVADAEAFF. The CDR3 bases are TGTGCCAGCAGTTCCTGGGGCGCCGTAGCCGACGCTGAAGCTTTCTTT.

There are many counts of this clonotype. V gene TRBV20-1 combines with J gene TRBJ1-5, with a possible D match to TRBD1 (6 bases). Looked up from germline, CDR1 is DFQATT and CDR2 is SNEGSKA (reference sequence). The CDR3 contains 12 residues. Written as DNA, the CDR3 is TGCTCGGGACATCCTTTAAATCAGCCCCAGCATTTT. Translated: CSGHPLNQPQHF.

This clonotype was seen a few times. The chain combines TRBV5-4 with TRBJ2-7; 9 bases are a match to TRBD1. Germline V gene lookup returns CDR1 SGHNT and CDR2 YYREEE (reference sequence). The CDR3 has 16 residues. The V segment lost 0 bases and the J segment 1 base; nucleotides outside the gene matches: 5. The CDR3 nucleotides read TGTGCCAGCAGCTTGGGGCGTGACAGGGGGTCCTACGAGCAGTACTTC. This translates into CASSLGRDRGSYEQYF.

The genes are TRBV11-3 and TRBJ1-4; D uncertain. Germline V gene data show CDR1 as SGHNT and CDR2 as YENEEA. With 5 bases removed from V and 1 base from J, the gap between germline ends came to 11 bases. The CDR3 length is 15 residues. CDR3 sequence (DNA): TGTGCCAGCAGCACCGAGCGGGGAACTAATGAAAAACTGTTTTTT. Its protein product is CASSTERGTNEKLFF.

This clonotype was counted ten times or more. The rearrangement links TRBV3-1 to TRBJ2-7; D is uncertain. Germline lookup yields CDR1 LGHDT and CDR2 YNNKEL (reference sequence). The V gene lost 5 bases and the J gene lost 4 bases, with 6 bases spanning the gap. CDR3 length: 11 residues. The CDR3 nucleotides read TGTGCCAGCAGCTTCCAATACGAGCAGTACTTC. Protein product: CASSFQYEQYF.

Concerning this clonotype itself: It may be a read error: a sequence one base away is much more abundant. The V call is TRBV29-1, the J call TRBJ2-7; possible D gene TRBD1, 5 bases. This CDR3 has 15 amino acids. Germline V gene data show CDR1 as SQVTM and CDR2 as ANQGSEA. The CDR3 region is CSVEGGAESSCEQYF. The CDR3 coding sequence is TGCAGCGTTGAAGGGGGCGCAGAAAGCTCCTGCGAGCAGTACTTC.

This clonotype showed up just a few times. The chain joins TRBV12-3 or TRBV12-4 to TRBJ1-4; D gene ambiguous. The CDR3 is 12 residues long. Trimming cost V 3 bases and J 5 bases, with 4 bases left between them. The CDR3 sequence: CASSFVNEKLFF. CDR3 DNA: TGTGCCAGCAGTTTTGTAAATGAAAAACTGTTTTTT.

This clonotype was seen at least ten times. This chain connects TRBV11-3 to TRBJ2-5, with a possible D match to TRBD2 (5 bases). This CDR3 comprises 14 residues. Trimming removed 0 bases at V and 2 bases at J, with 7 bases between. Germline values: CDR1 SGHNT, CDR2 YENEEA. The DNA for the CDR3 is TGTGCCAGCAGCTTAGAAGGCGGGCAAGAGACCCAGTACTTC. Its translation: CASSLEGGQETQYF.

The chain combines TRBV6-5 with TRBJ2-1, with a possible D match to TRBD2 (5 bases). V was clipped by 0 bases and J by 4 bases, with 7 bases between them. Germline V gene data show CDR1 as MNHEY and CDR2 as SVGAGI. The CDR3 totals 14 residues. CDR3 DNA sequence: TGTGCCAGCAGTTACTCCCGGACTTACAATGAGCAGTTCTTC. Translation gives CASSYSRTYNEQFF.

This clonotype has ten or more counts. The chain is built from TRBV3-1 and TRBJ2-7, with 11 bases that match TRBD2. Germline loops: CDR1 LGHDT, CDR2 YNNKEL (reference sequence). The CDR3 spans 16 residues. V lost 5 bases and J lost 0; bases outside the gene matches: 6. CDR3 in amino acids: CASSSGLAGHSYEQYF. DNA for the CDR3: TGTGCCAGCAGCTCCGGACTAGCGGGCCACTCCTACGAGCAGTACTTC.

The sample holds many counts of this clonotype. The rearrangement joins TRBV7-9 to TRBJ2-7; D unresolved. The CDR3 length is 14 residues. Trimming stripped 5 bases from V and 7 bases from J, with 18 bases between. Germline CDR1 and CDR2: SEHNR and FQNEAQ (reference sequence). The DNA of the CDR3 is TGTGCCAGCAGCCCGCAGGCCATGGTACGGGAGCAGTACTTC. Its translation: CASSPQAMVREQYF.